These 20 T cell receptor beta chains came from one sample sequenced in a study of blood T cell repertoires in COVID-19. Profiled with immunoSEQ multiplex PCR; TCRdb holds only in-frame clones, not every one. Counted here are about 46,000 clones, around 83% occurring once; the ten biggest clones make up approximately 6.1%. The sample comprised peripheral blood. These receptors originate from a woman older than 75 with acute or convalescent COVID-19.

The gene calls are TRBV6-2 or TRBV6-3 and TRBJ2-1; 12 bases agree with TRBD2. Losses at the gene ends were 6 bases for V and 6 bases for J; bases not matched to a gene: 3. CDR3 length equals 14 residues. Per germline, CDR1 MNHEY and CDR2 SVGEGT. As DNA, the CDR3 is TGTGCCAGCAGCCCTAGCGGGGGGGGCAATGAGCAGTTCTTC. It codes for CASSPSGGGNEQFF.

The chain joins TRBV12-3 or TRBV12-4 to TRBJ1-2, with D perhaps TRBD1 (6 bases). There are 13 residues in the CDR3. Trimming left V 5 bases short and J 4 bases short, with 11 bases between. CDR3 DNA sequence: TGTGCCAGCAGTCTGGACAGCTCCTATGGCTACACCTTC. Translation: CASSLDSSYGYTF.

In its sample, this clone was seen once. The chain has TRBV6-5 and TRBJ2-3; perhaps TRBD2 as D (6 bases). The germline CDR1 and CDR2 sequences are MNHEY and SVGAGI. V lost 8 bases, J lost 4 bases, and 10 bases lay in between. The CDR3 runs to 12 residues. For the CDR3, the DNA is TGTGCCAGCTCCTGGGAGGCAGATACGCAGTATTTT. It specifies CASSWEADTQYF.

The rearrangement links TRBV15 to TRBJ2-5; a weak D match, TRBD2 (7 bases). Germline lookup yields CDR1 LNHNV and CDR2 YYDKDF (reference sequence). V shed 8 bases and J shed 0 bases, with 19 bases lying between them. CDR3 size: 16 residues. The CDR3 DNA is TGTGCCACCGTCCAAGGGGGGGGATTCAACCAAGAGACCCAGTACTTC. It codes for CATVQGGGFNQETQYF.

The chain uses TRBV18 and TRBJ1-3, with 7 bases matching TRBD1. Per germline, CDR1 KGHSH and CDR2 LQKENI. The J segment lost 0 bases and the V segment lost 1 base, leaving 3 bases of the junction unmatched. The CDR3 is made up of 16 amino acids. The CDR3 coding sequence is TGTGCCAGCTCACCACAGGGGGCGAGCTCTGGAAACACCATATATTTT. Protein product: CASSPQGASSGNTIYF.

This clone was detected only once. The CDR3 protein is CASSPAEGGGNTIYF. CDR3 sequence (DNA): TGTGCCAGCTCACCTGCCGAAGGAGGTGGAAACACCATATATTTT. This chain links TRBV18 with TRBJ1-3; no definite D call. The CDR3 totals 15 residues. Trimming cost V 3 bases and J 3 bases, with 12 bases left between them. Germline-derived CDR1 and CDR2 are KGHSH and LQKENI.

The V call is TRBV5-6, the J call TRBJ2-7, with D possibly matching TRBD2 (5 bases). CDR1 and CDR2 from the germline V gene are SGHDT and YYEEEE. V lost 4 bases to trimming and J lost 0 bases, with 11 bases between them. The CDR3 extends over 14 amino acids. The CDR3 loop is CASSPRGFSYEQYF. Here the CDR3 DNA reads TGTGCCAGCAGCCCGCGAGGGTTCTCCTACGAGCAGTACTTC.

The chain is built from TRBV5-1 and TRBJ2-3; 7 positions match TRBD1. The CDR3 runs to 15 residues. Germline loops: CDR1 SGHRS, CDR2 YFSETQ. With V trimmed by 5 bases and J by 5 bases, 11 bases remained unmatched. CDR3 nucleotide sequence: TGCGCCAGCAGTTTTGACAGGGTATCATTAGATACGCAGTATTTT. Translation gives CASSFDRVSLDTQYF. The complete variable domain, with remaining parts taken from reference TRBV5-1 and TRBJ2-3, reads KAGVTQTPRYLIKTRGQQVTLSCSPISGHRSVSWYQQTPGQGLQFLFEYFSETQRNKGNFPGRFSGRQFSNSRSEMNVSTLELGDSALYLCASSFDRVSLDTQYFGPGTRLTVL.

The chain joins TRBV21-1 to TRBJ1-2; TRBD1 was called by the table and not checked on the DNA. TRBV21-1 is given as a pseudogene. This CDR3 contains 14 residues. As DNA, the CDR3 is TGTGCCAGCATCTCAGGTTTGTATTGCTATGGCTACACCTTC. Translating it yields CASISGLYCYGYTF.

The chain has TRBV6-5 and TRBJ1-1; unclear D gene. The CDR3 covers 14 residues. CDR1 is MNHEY and CDR2 is SVGAGI in the germline V gene. Trimming took off 8 bases at V and 5 bases at J, with 18 bases between the two ends. The CDR3 bases are TGTGCCAGCTTTCCCCCCCCACTGAGGACTGAAGCTTTCTTT. It codes for CASFPPPLRTEAFF.

The chain uses TRBV13 and TRBJ1-2; D not certain. The CDR3 loop spans 13 amino acids. Trimming took 1 base from V and 1 from J, leaving 4 bases between them. Germline CDR1 PRHDT, CDR2 FYEKMQ (reference sequence). CDR3 sequence reads: CASSLAGNYGYTF. As DNA, the CDR3 is TGTGCCAGCAGCTTAGCCGGTAACTATGGCTACACCTTC.

The chain is built from TRBV3-1 (or the pseudogene TRBV3-2) and TRBJ2-3, with D possibly being TRBD2 (6 bases). The CDR3 spans 16 residues. Trimming took off 3 bases at V and 6 bases at J, with 19 bases between the two ends. Germline V gives CDR1 LGHDT, CDR2 YNNKEL (reference sequence). The CDR3 sequence: CASSHDRGSPRDTQYF. The CDR3 nucleotides are TGTGCCAGCAGCCATGATCGGGGGAGTCCCAGGGATACGCAGTATTTT.

The V and J genes are TRBV27 and TRBJ1-2; TRBD1 agrees at 10 bases. Trimming at V came to 8 bases and at J to 8 bases, leaving 11 bases not matched to a gene. The CDR3 has 14 residues. CDR1 and CDR2 from the germline V gene are MNHEY and SMNVEV (reference sequence). The CDR3 sequence is CASGSGTGAIGYTF. For the CDR3, the DNA is TGTGCCAGCGGATCCGGGACAGGGGCCATCGGCTACACCTTC.

This chain connects TRBV27 to TRBJ2-5; TRBD1 is a possible D gene (5 bases). CDR1 MNHEY and CDR2 SMNVEV come from the germline V gene (reference sequence). The CDR3 has 12 amino acids. V was clipped by 5 bases and J by 5 bases, with 9 bases between them. CDR3 nucleotide sequence: TGTGCCAGCAGTCCGAAGGGGGAGACCCAGTACTTC. It translates to CASSPKGETQYF.

The chain has TRBV27 and TRBJ2-7, with D perhaps matching TRBD1 (5 bases). Trimming cost V 2 bases and J 5 bases, with 13 bases left between them. This CDR3 is 14 amino acids long. Germline CDR1 reads MNHEY; CDR2 reads SMNVEV (reference sequence). CDR3 amino acids: CASSLGAYGDEQYF. CDR3 sequence (DNA): TGTGCCAGCAGTTTAGGGGCGTATGGGGACGAGCAGTACTTC.

The chain has TRBV2 and TRBJ2-5, with TRBD1 as a possible D gene (5 bases). This CDR3 has 13 residues. The germline V gene encodes CDR1 SNHLY and CDR2 FYNNEI. V lost 5 bases, J lost 2 bases, and 9 bases lay in between. CDR3 region: CASSRDSQETQYF. Here the CDR3 DNA reads TGTGCCAGCAGTCGAGACAGTCAAGAGACCCAGTACTTC.

This rearrangement joins TRBV30 to TRBJ2-3, with D possibly being TRBD1 (5 bases). Per germline, CDR1 GTSNPN and CDR2 SVGIG (reference sequence). Trimming removed 3 bases at V and 4 bases at J, with 14 bases between. The CDR3 spans 14 residues. CDR3 sequence: CAWRSKGPADTQYF. The CDR3 coding sequence is TGTGCCTGGAGGTCGAAGGGGCCGGCAGATACGCAGTATTTT.

The rearrangement joins TRBV6-1 to TRBJ2-2; D unresolved. CDR1 and CDR2 from the germline V gene are MNHNS and SASEGT. Trimming took 1 base from V and 6 from J, leaving 9 bases between them. The CDR3 length is 14 residues. The DNA for the CDR3 is TGTGCCAGCAGTGAAGAAACAGTGGCCGGGGAGCTGTTTTTT. Protein sequence: CASSEETVAGELFF.

By share, this clone counts as large. The gene calls are TRBV9 and TRBJ1-2, with 11 bases identical to TRBD1. The germline CDR1 and CDR2 sequences are SGDLS and YYNGEE. The CDR3 covers 15 residues. V gave up 3 bases and J gave up 2 bases; unmatched junction bases: 3. The CDR3 is CASSEGDRGNYGYTF. The DNA for the CDR3 is TGTGCCAGCAGCGAGGGGGACAGGGGGAACTATGGCTACACCTTC.

The J gene is TRBJ1-5, the V gene TRBV5-8; the match to TRBD1 covers 7 bases. The germline gives CDR1 SGHTS, CDR2 YDEGEE. Germline trimming cut 4 bases from V and 2 bases from J; bases unmatched to any gene: 6. The CDR3 spans 15 residues. CDR3 nucleotide sequence: TGTGCCAGCAGCCCGGGGACAGCTCGCAATCAGCCCCAGCATTTT. It codes for CASSPGTARNQPQHF. Full variable domain (missing parts from reference TRBV5-8 and TRBJ1-5): EAGVTQSPTHLIKTRGQQATLRCSPISGHTSVYWYQQALGLGLQFLLWYDEGEERNRGNFPPRFSGRQFPNYSSELNVNALELEDSALYLCASSPGTARNQPQHFGDGTRLSIL.